This TCR beta chain derives from a study of OX40 agonist ivuxolimab in advanced cancers. As for the study in general: The mean age was 60 years, ranging from about 20 to 90, with around four fifths of participants male.

Study-wide results and caveats: The specificity for antigen of the expanded peripheral T cells was not determined.

There are 15 residues in the CDR3. The germline V gene encodes CDR1 SGHDT and CDR2 YYEEEE. The V segment lost 0 bases and the J segment 7 bases; nucleotides outside the gene matches: 3. Only in-frame clones appear in the TCRdb table, and some are missing; sequencing was by immunoSEQ multiplex PCR. Of 85,000 to 100,000 clones in the sample, approximately 85% were seen once. There are a few counts of this clone. Its target is not known. This chain links TRBV5-6 with TRBJ1-6; 8 positions match TRBD1. The TCR originated in an adult with an advanced solid tumor such as melanoma, head and neck, liver or kidney cancer. The source was CD4+ or CD8+ T cells sorted from blood, collected in a trial of the OX40 agonist ivuxolimab. As DNA, the CDR3 is TGTGCCAGCAGCTTGGGGCAGGGGGCCAATTCACCCCTCCACTTT. Its protein is CASSLGQGANSPLHF.